The 22 T cell receptor beta chains given below trace back to one sample, sequenced in a study of blood T cell repertoires in COVID-19. Here immunoSEQ multiplex PCR was the method, and the copy in TCRdb shows in-frame clones only, minus some. The sample contains under 250,000 clones, around 88% of which appear only once. Material: peripheral blood. Receptors originate from an elderly woman with COVID-19, enrolled during active disease.

This chain uses TRBV28 with TRBJ2-7, with 7 nucleotides matching TRBD1. Germline V gene data show CDR1 as MDHEN and CDR2 as SYDVKM. This CDR3 comprises 13 residues. The V segment lost 7 bases and the J segment 2 bases; nucleotides outside the gene matches: 5. The DNA of the CDR3 is TGTGCCAGCAAGCAGGGGGATGCCTACGAGCAGTACTTC. Translation: CASKQGDAYEQYF.

The rearrangement links TRBV7-2 to TRBJ1-6; D perhaps matches TRBD1 (6 bases). This CDR3 has 15 amino acids. V was pared by 6 bases and J by 4 bases, with 13 bases between. In germline, CDR1 is SGHTA, CDR2 FQGNSA. The CDR3 region is CASSSQGWYNSPLHF. DNA for the CDR3: TGTGCCAGCAGTTCTCAGGGGTGGTATAATTCACCCCTCCACTTT.

This chain connects TRBV19 to TRBJ2-5; 11 nucleotides line up with TRBD2. Germline CDR1 reads LNHDA; CDR2 reads SQIVND (reference sequence). J gave up 1 base and V 6 bases, and 4 bases lay outside the gene matches. CDR3 length equals 15 residues. The CDR3 loop is CASRGTSGFQETQYF. Here the CDR3 DNA reads TGTGCCAGTAGAGGGACTAGCGGCTTCCAAGAGACCCAGTACTTC.

The chain links TRBV7-2 to TRBJ1-1; 10 bases map to TRBD1. This CDR3 spans 12 amino acids. CDR1 is SGHTA, CDR2 FQGNSA, per germline. V shed 4 bases and J 10 bases; nucleotides not matched to a gene: 3. CDR3 amino acids: CASSSRTGGAFF. For the CDR3, the DNA is TGTGCCAGCAGCTCCCGGACAGGGGGAGCTTTCTTT.

This chain connects TRBV28 to TRBJ1-3; D gene uncertain. Germline V gives CDR1 MDHEN, CDR2 SYDVKM. The CDR3 has 13 amino acids. V was clipped by 3 bases and J by 8 bases, with 11 bases between them. DNA of the CDR3: TGTGCCAGCAGTTTGCGTGCCGGAGACACCATATATTTT. Amino acid sequence: CASSLRAGDTIYF.

The sample holds a few counts of this clone. This chain joins TRBV5-1 and TRBJ1-1; D not resolved. This CDR3 has 15 residues. Per germline, CDR1 SGHRS and CDR2 YFSETQ. The germline V and J ends were trimmed by 4 bases and 3 bases, with 16 bases remaining between them. The CDR3 here is CASSIRSGRDTEAFF. In DNA, the CDR3 is TGCGCCAGCAGCATCCGGTCCGGGCGGGACACTGAAGCTTTCTTT.

In regard to this clone: The same CDR3 also results from other DNA sequences found in this sample. The V gene is TRBV5-1, the J gene TRBJ1-4, with a tentative D call TRBD1 (5 bases). Trimming took off 0 bases at V and 7 bases at J, with 10 bases between the two ends. Germline CDR1 SGHRS, CDR2 YFSETQ. The CDR3 consists of 14 residues. The CDR3 loop is CASSLGGLGEKLFF. For the CDR3, the DNA is TGCGCCAGCAGCTTGGGGGGCTTGGGTGAAAAACTGTTTTTT.

CDR3 loop: CARSSTRTGKIRPQHF. CDR3 DNA sequence: TGTGCCAGGTCCTCGACCAGGACAGGGAAAATAAGGCCCCAGCATTTT. This chain uses TRBV5-5 with TRBJ1-5; 8 nucleotides line up with TRBD1. The CDR3 contains 16 residues. Unmatched junction bases numbered 19, after V lost 8 bases and J lost 9 bases. CDR1 SGHKS and CDR2 YYEKEE come from the germline V gene (reference sequence).

V gene TRBV6-2 or TRBV6-3 combines with J gene TRBJ2-3; 8 nucleotides agree with TRBD2. Per germline, CDR1 MNHEY and CDR2 SVGEGT. V lost 6 bases, J lost 4 bases, and 12 bases stayed unmatched. The CDR3 is made up of 16 amino acids. The CDR3 reads CASSTDREGTPDTQYF. CDR3 in DNA: TGTGCCAGCAGCACCGACCGGGAGGGGACCCCAGATACGCAGTATTTT.

The chain combines TRBV7-2 with TRBJ2-1, with a possible D match to TRBD2 (6 bases). Trimming shortened V by 1 base and J by 6 bases, and 10 bases separated the two germline ends. This CDR3 has 14 amino acids. Germline loops: CDR1 SGHTA, CDR2 FQGNSA. The CDR3, as DNA: TGTGCCAGCAGCTTAGGTGGGGAGGTCAATGAGCAGTTCTTC. Its translation: CASSLGGEVNEQFF.

V and J are TRBV3-1 (or the pseudogene TRBV3-2) and TRBJ1-6; TRBD1 is a possible D gene (5 bases). This CDR3 comprises 13 residues. Trimming removed 0 bases from V and 10 bases from J, with 7 bases in between. Germline CDR1 and CDR2: LGHDT and YNNKEL (reference sequence). The CDR3, as DNA: TGTGCCAGCAGCCAAGAAGGGGAATCACCCCTCCACTTT. Translation gives CASSQEGESPLHF.

Only a few counts were recorded for this clone. This sequence joins TRBV28 and TRBJ1-2; no clear D gene. Trimming took off 9 bases at V and 1 base at J, with 9 bases between the two ends. The germline CDR1 and CDR2 sequences are MDHEN and SYDVKM. This CDR3 is 12 amino acids long. CDR3 in DNA: TGTGCCAGTGACGGGGATAACTATGGCTACACCTTC. This codes for CASDGDNYGYTF.

This clone was seen only once. The junction differs from germline at one of its ends, possibly a read error. The chain uses TRBV10-3 and TRBJ2-2; 8 nucleotides align to TRBD1. CDR1 is ENHRY, CDR2 SYGVKD, per germline. The CDR3 length is 15 residues. The chain's CDR3 is CAIKTQGANNGELFF. As DNA, the CDR3 is TGTGCCATCAAGACCCAGGGGGCTAACAACGGGGAGCTGTTTTTT.

V is TRBV30 and J is TRBJ1-1; possibly TRBD1 for D (5 bases). Germline-derived CDR1 and CDR2 are GTSNPN and SVGIG (reference sequence). CDR3 length equals 13 residues. Trimming took off 1 base at V and 3 bases at J, with 9 bases between the two ends. As DNA, the CDR3 is TGTGCCTGGAGTGGCAGGGAGGACACTGAAGCTTTCTTT. Residues: CAWSGREDTEAFF.

The rearrangement uses TRBV18 and TRBJ1-5; unclear D gene. The germline gives CDR1 KGHSH, CDR2 LQKENI. V was cut by 3 bases and J by 4 bases, with 7 bases left in between. The CDR3 has 13 residues. CDR3 residues: CASSPQSNQPQHF. As DNA, the CDR3 is TGTGCCAGCTCACCTCAGTCTAATCAGCCCCAGCATTTT.

The chain couples TRBV20-1 to TRBJ2-1; D might be TRBD2 (6 bases). Per the germline V gene, CDR1 is DFQATT and CDR2 is SNEGSKA (reference sequence). The length of the CDR3 is 12 residues. V lost 3 bases, J lost 8 bases, and 11 bases lay in between. CDR3 nucleotide sequence: TGCAGTGCTAGTGATTGGGGGGATGAGCAGTTCTTC. Protein sequence: CSASDWGDEQFF.

The CDR3 DNA reads as TGTGCCACCCAGAGGGTCAGCACTGAAGCTTTCTTT. Its protein product is CATQRVSTEAFF. The chain employs TRBV2 and TRBJ1-1; D gene unclear. CDR1 is SNHLY, CDR2 FYNNEI, per germline. The V gene lost 10 bases and the J gene lost 4 bases, with 13 bases spanning the gap. CDR3 length: 12 amino acids.

In this sample, this clone turned up once. The CDR3 region is CASSLAGIDEQFF. In DNA form, the CDR3 reads TGTGCCAGTAGCCTAGCGGGGATAGATGAGCAGTTCTTC. The chain carries TRBV19 and TRBJ2-1; 9 bases align to TRBD2. The trim removed 6 bases at V and 8 bases at J, leaving 5 bases unmatched. In germline, CDR1 is LNHDA, CDR2 SQIVND (reference sequence). CDR3 length: 13 amino acids.

The genes are TRBV28 and TRBJ1-1; 9 positions match TRBD1. Per germline, CDR1 MDHEN and CDR2 SYDVKM. V gave up 3 bases and J gave up 0 bases; unmatched junction bases: 5. CDR3 length equals 16 residues. Written as DNA, the CDR3 is TGTGCCAGCAGTTTCAACACAGGGGGCGTGAACACTGAAGCTTTCTTT. Translating it yields CASSFNTGGVNTEAFF.

The V call is TRBV24-1, the J call TRBJ1-3, with a weak D call TRBD1 (6 bases). The V and J ends lost 3 bases and 8 bases respectively, with 16 bases between them. Germline assignment: CDR1 KGHDR and CDR2 SFDVKD. CDR3 length: 15 residues. CDR3 DNA sequence: TGTGCCACCAGTGATGGCAGGGACATCGTTGACACCATATATTTT. Protein: CATSDGRDIVDTIYF.

The J gene is TRBJ1-5, the V gene TRBV18, with D unresolved. Trimming cost V 6 bases and J 4 bases, with 13 bases left between them. Germline V gene sequence: CDR1 KGHSH, CDR2 LQKENI. This CDR3 has 14 amino acids. The CDR3 bases are TGTGCCAGCTCGCCGGGAGGGTTTAATCAGCCCCAGCATTTT. It translates to CASSPGGFNQPQHF.

The chain recombines TRBV19 with TRBJ2-2, with 10 bases lining up with TRBD2. The CDR3 has 13 residues. The germline CDR1 and CDR2 sequences are LNHDA and SQIVND (reference sequence). J lost 5 bases, V lost 9 bases, and 3 bases had no gene match. The CDR3 DNA sequence: TGTGCCAGCCGTAGCGGGGGGACCGGGGAGCTGTTTTTT. Amino acids: CASRSGGTGELFF.